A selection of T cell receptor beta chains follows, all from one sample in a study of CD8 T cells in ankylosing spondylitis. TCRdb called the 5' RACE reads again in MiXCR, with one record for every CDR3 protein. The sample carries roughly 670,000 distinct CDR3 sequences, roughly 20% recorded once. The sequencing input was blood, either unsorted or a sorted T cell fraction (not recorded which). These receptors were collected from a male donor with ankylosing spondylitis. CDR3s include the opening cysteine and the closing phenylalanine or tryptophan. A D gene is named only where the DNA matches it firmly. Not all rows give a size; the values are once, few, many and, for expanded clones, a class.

CSARDPGEQYF	TGCAGTGCTAGAGATCCGGGCGAGCAGTACTTC	many	.	TRBJ2-7	TRBV20-1
CASSQTSTFLGEAFF	TGTGCCAGCAGTCAGACATCGACCTTTTTAGGTGAAGCTTTCTTT	few	.	TRBJ1-1	TRBV6-2/TRBV6-3
CSALTGTGEGTNEKLFF	TGCAGTGCTCTGACCGGGACAGGGGAGGGAACTAATGAAAAACTGTTTTTT	few	TRBD1	TRBJ1-4	TRBV20-1
CASSKVSGGHTGELFF	TGTGCCAGCAGCAAAGTGTCAGGGGGCCACACCGGGGAGCTGTTTTTT	few	TRBD1	TRBJ2-2	TRBV12-3/TRBV12-4
CSVTSYNEQFF	TGCAGCGTGACTAGTTACAATGAGCAGTTCTTC	.	.	TRBJ2-1	TRBV29-1
CASSLGLAGGPASTDTQYF	TGTGCCAGCAGCTTAGGGCTAGCGGGGGGACCGGCTAGCACAGATACGCAGTATTTT	few	TRBD2	TRBJ2-3	TRBV7-8
CASWGGYEQYF	TGTGCCAGCTGGGGTGGGTACGAGCAGTACTTC	few	.	TRBJ2-7	TRBV12-3/TRBV12-4
CASSSSTGTGNTIYF	TGCGCCAGCAGCTCCTCGACAGGGACTGGAAACACCATATATTTT	.	TRBD1	TRBJ1-3	TRBV5-1
CASSPRLAGAQGDSQYF	TGCGCCAGCAGCCCCCGACTAGCGGGGGCCCAGGGGGACTCGCAGTATTTT	few	TRBD2	TRBJ2-3	TRBV5-1
CASSLNRVGNEQFF	TGTGCCAGCAGCTTAAACAGGGTGGGCAATGAGCAGTTCTTC	.	.	TRBJ2-1	TRBV7-9
CASSKTGMGEKLFF	TGTGCCAGCAGTAAGACAGGGATGGGTGAAAAACTGTTTTTT	few	TRBD1	TRBJ1-4	TRBV27
CSVGGQGMRDEQFF	TGCAGCGTTGGGGGACAGGGGATGAGGGATGAGCAGTTCTTC	.	TRBD1	TRBJ2-1	TRBV29-1
CASSRRDRVATGELFF	TGTGCCAGCAGCCGGAGGGACAGGGTAGCCACCGGGGAGCTGTTTTTT	few	TRBD1	TRBJ2-2	TRBV6-1
CASSSGTGGAGIYGYTF	TGTGCCAGCAGTTCCGGGACAGGGGGCGCCGGTATCTATGGCTACACCTTC	.	TRBD1	TRBJ1-2	TRBV12-3/TRBV12-4
CASSRLAGTTDTQYF	TGCGCCAGCAGCCGACTAGCTGGAACCACAGATACGCAGTATTTT	.	TRBD2	TRBJ2-3	TRBV4-1
CASSLTGGAKNIQYF	TGTGCCAGCAGCTTAACTGGAGGAGCCAAAAACATTCAGTACTTC	many	.	TRBJ2-4	TRBV11-2
CSGGQVGTEAFF	TGCAGCGGGGGACAGGTCGGCACTGAAGCTTTCTTT	few	TRBD1	TRBJ1-1	TRBV29-1
CASSIKGGRSSDTQYF	TGTGCCAGTAGTATAAAGGGGGGTCGGTCTTCAGATACGCAGTATTTT	.	.	TRBJ2-3	TRBV19
CSAPSGSTYNEQFF	TGCAGTGCTCCCAGCGGGTCGACCTACAATGAGCAGTTCTTC	.	.	TRBJ2-1	TRBV20-1
CSARDLSENIQYF	TGCAGTGCTAGAGATTTGTCGGAGAACATTCAGTACTTC	few	.	TRBJ2-4	TRBV20-1
CASSKQGANTGELFF	TGTGCCAGCAGTAAACAGGGGGCGAACACCGGGGAGCTGTTTTTT	.	TRBD1	TRBJ2-2	TRBV2
CSARGTGGGTDTQYF	TGCAGTGCTAGAGGGACGGGAGGCGGTACAGATACGCAGTATTTT	.	TRBD2	TRBJ2-3	TRBV20-1
CSARGTANTEAFF	TGCAGTGCTAGAGGGACAGCGAACACTGAAGCTTTCTTT	.	.	TRBJ1-1	TRBV20-1
CASSPGPPWGTGELFF	TGTGCCAGCAGCCCTGGGCCCCCCTGGGGCACCGGGGAGCTGTTTTTT	.	.	TRBJ2-2	TRBV7-9
CASSQVYGTSGYNEQFF	TGCGCCAGCAGCCAAGTATATGGGACTAGCGGCTACAATGAGCAGTTCTTC	few	TRBD2	TRBJ2-1	TRBV4-1
CSLQEKETQYF	TGCAGCCTCCAGGAGAAAGAGACCCAGTACTTC	few	.	TRBJ2-5	TRBV29-1
CASNRANTGELFF	TGTGCCTCAAACCGGGCGAACACCGGGGAGCTGTTTTTT	.	.	TRBJ2-2	TRBV12-3/TRBV12-4
CASSFRAAPNYNEQFF	TGTGCCAGCAGTTTTCGTGCCGCACCAAACTACAATGAGCAGTTCTTC	.	.	TRBJ2-1	TRBV12-3/TRBV12-4
CASSLGLLAGGMNEQFF	TGTGCCAGCAGCTTAGGTTTACTAGCGGGAGGTATGAATGAGCAGTTCTTC	few	TRBD2	TRBJ2-1	TRBV7-2
CAISVDRDPYNEQFF	TGTGCCATCAGTGTGGACAGGGACCCCTACAATGAGCAGTTCTTC	few	TRBD1	TRBJ2-1	TRBV10-3
CASSELLAGGADTQYF	TGTGCCAGCAGTGAGCTTCTAGCGGGAGGGGCAGATACGCAGTATTTT	.	TRBD2	TRBJ2-3	TRBV2
CATSDPGPGNSYNEQFF	TGTGCCACCAGTGATCCGGGACCTGGAAACTCCTACAATGAGCAGTTCTTC	.	.	TRBJ2-1	TRBV24-1
CASSPPRLDTQYF	TGTGCCAGCAGCCCCCCGCGTCTAGATACGCAGTATTTT	.	.	TRBJ2-3	TRBV7-6
CASRGQGMNTEAFF	TGTGCCAGCAGAGGACAGGGGATGAACACTGAAGCTTTCTTT	many	TRBD1	TRBJ1-1	TRBV12-3/TRBV12-4
CASSPVVSQETQYF	TGTGCCAGCAGCCCAGTTGTCTCCCAAGAGACCCAGTACTTC	.	.	TRBJ2-5	TRBV7-2
CASSYSKVLQPNEKLFF	TGTGCCAGCAGTTACTCGAAGGTACTACAGCCTAATGAAAAACTGTTTTTT	.	.	TRBJ1-4	TRBV6-5
CASSVASSGRGPDTQYF	TGTGCCAGCAGTGTGGCCTCTAGCGGGAGGGGCCCGGATACGCAGTATTTT	.	TRBD2	TRBJ2-3	TRBV2
CASSLVGLAGDVETQYF	TGCGCCAGCAGCTTGGTGGGCCTAGCGGGGGATGTGGAGACCCAGTACTTC	few	TRBD2	TRBJ2-5	TRBV5-1